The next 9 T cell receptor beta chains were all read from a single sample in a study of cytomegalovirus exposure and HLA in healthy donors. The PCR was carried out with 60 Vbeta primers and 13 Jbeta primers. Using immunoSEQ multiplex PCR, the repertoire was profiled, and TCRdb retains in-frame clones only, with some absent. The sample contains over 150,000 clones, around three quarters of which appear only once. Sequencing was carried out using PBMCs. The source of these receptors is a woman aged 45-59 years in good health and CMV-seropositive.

CDR3: CASSAGQGNNSPLHF. The DNA for the CDR3 is TGTGCCAGCAGCGCGGGACAGGGGAATAATTCACCCCTCCACTTT. The rearrangement links TRBV7-2 to TRBJ1-6; 10 nucleotides line up with TRBD1. Germline CDR1 SGHTA, CDR2 FQGNSA. CDR3 size: 15 residues. V lost 5 bases and J lost 5; bases outside the gene matches: 3.

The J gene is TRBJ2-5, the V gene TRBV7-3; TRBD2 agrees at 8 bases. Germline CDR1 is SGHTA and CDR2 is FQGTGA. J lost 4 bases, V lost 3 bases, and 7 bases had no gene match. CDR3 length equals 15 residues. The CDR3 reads CASSFNGGAGETQYF. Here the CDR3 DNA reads TGTGCCAGCAGCTTTAACGGGGGGGCCGGAGAGACCCAGTACTTC.

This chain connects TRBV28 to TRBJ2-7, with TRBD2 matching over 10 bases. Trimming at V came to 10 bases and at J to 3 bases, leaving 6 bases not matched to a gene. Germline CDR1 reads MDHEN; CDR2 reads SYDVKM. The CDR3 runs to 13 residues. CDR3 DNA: TGTGCCACCTTTAGCGGGGGGATCTACGAGCAGTACTTC. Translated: CATFSGGIYEQYF.

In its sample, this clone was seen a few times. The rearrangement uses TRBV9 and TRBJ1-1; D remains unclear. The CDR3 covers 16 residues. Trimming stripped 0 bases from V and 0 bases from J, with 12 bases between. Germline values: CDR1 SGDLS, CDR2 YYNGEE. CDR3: CASSVGTSTMNTEAFF. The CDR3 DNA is TGTGCCAGCAGCGTAGGCACTAGTACCATGAACACTGAAGCTTTCTTT.

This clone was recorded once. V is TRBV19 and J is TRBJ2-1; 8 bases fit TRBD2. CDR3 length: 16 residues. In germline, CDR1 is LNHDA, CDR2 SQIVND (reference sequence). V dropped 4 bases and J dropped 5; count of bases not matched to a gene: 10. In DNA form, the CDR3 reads TGTGCCAGTAGTAGCCCTCGGGGGGGAGGTAACAATGAGCAGTTCTTC. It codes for CASSSPRGGGNNEQFF. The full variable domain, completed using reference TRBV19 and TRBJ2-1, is DGGITQSPKYLFRKEGQNVTLSCEQNLNHDAMYWYRQDPGQGLRLIYYSQIVNDFQKGDIAEGYSVSREKKESFPLTVTSAQKNPTAFYLCASSSPRGGGNNEQFFGPGTRLTVL.

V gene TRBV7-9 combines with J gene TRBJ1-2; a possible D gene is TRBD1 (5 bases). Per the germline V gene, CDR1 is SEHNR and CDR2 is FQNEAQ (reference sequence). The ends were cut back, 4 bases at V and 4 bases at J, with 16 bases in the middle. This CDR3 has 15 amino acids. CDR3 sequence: CASSSMGLKSYGYTF. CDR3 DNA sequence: TGTGCCAGCAGCTCTATGGGACTGAAAAGCTATGGCTACACCTTC.

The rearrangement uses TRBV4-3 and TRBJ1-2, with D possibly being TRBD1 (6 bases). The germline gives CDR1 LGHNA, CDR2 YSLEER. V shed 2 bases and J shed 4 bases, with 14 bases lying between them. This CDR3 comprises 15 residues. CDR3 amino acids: CASSQLTGISYGYTF. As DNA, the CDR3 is TGCGCCAGCAGCCAATTGACAGGAATTAGCTATGGCTACACCTTC.

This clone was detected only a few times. The CDR3 is CASSPPTGLYEQYF. DNA of the CDR3: TGTGCCAGCTCACCACCGACAGGCCTCTACGAGCAGTACTTC. The chain has TRBV18 and TRBJ2-7, with a tentative D call TRBD1 (6 bases). The CDR3 has 14 amino acids. The V gene lost 0 bases and the J gene lost 3 bases, with 9 bases spanning the gap. Germline V gene sequence: CDR1 KGHSH, CDR2 LQKENI.

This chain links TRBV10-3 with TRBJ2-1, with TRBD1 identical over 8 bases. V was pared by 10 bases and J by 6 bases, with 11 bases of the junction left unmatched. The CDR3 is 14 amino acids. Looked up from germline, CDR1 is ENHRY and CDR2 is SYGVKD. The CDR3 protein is CATKPGGTGNEQFF. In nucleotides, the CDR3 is TGTGCCACCAAGCCCGGAGGGACAGGCAATGAGCAGTTCTTC.